This TCR beta chain is from a study of technical replicates of blood from a handful of donors. The data were produced by immunoSEQ multiplex PCR, yet TCRdb's version contains in-frame clones alone and is incomplete. The table shows about 61,000 clones, with around 87% occurring only once. Trimming shortened V by 6 bases and J by 7 bases, and 13 bases separated the two germline ends. CDR3 length: 11 residues. CDR1 DFQATT and CDR2 SNEGSKA come from the germline V gene (reference sequence). V is TRBV20-1 and J is TRBJ2-7; no clear D gene. Sequencing was carried out using PBMCs. This receptor was obtained from a human donor in good health. Some clones in this sample may be carry-over from other donors' samples. The CDR3 here is CSARMVREQYF. In DNA, the CDR3 is TGCAGTGCGAGAATGGTTCGGGAGCAGTACTTC.